This passage covers 15 T cell receptor beta chains from one sample sequenced in a study of cytomegalovirus exposure and HLA in healthy donors. Primers for the PCR totalled 60 Vbeta and 13 Jbeta. Clones were read by immunoSEQ multiplex PCR, and TCRdb kept only the in-frame ones, dropping some. Its listing shows about 160,000 clones. The specimen sequenced was PBMCs. Receptor source: a woman in her sixties in good health and CMV-seronegative.

The chain carries TRBV29-1 and TRBJ1-2, with D perhaps TRBD1 (5 bases). Germline CDR1 reads SQVTM; CDR2 reads ANQGSEA. The CDR3 extends over 15 amino acids. V was clipped by 4 bases and J by 8 bases, with 23 bases between them. In DNA form, the CDR3 reads TGCAGCGTTGGAGTTTCCGGGGGAGGGACTGGGGGCTACACCTTC. This translates into CSVGVSGGGTGGYTF.

The chain is built from TRBV5-6 and TRBJ1-1; D uncertain. The V gene lost 7 bases and the J gene lost 3 bases, with 13 bases spanning the gap. Per the germline V gene, CDR1 is SGHDT and CDR2 is YYEEEE. This CDR3 spans 13 amino acids. Here the CDR3 DNA reads TGTGCCAGCGAGGGCCCTGAAGACACTGAAGCTTTCTTT. Residues: CASEGPEDTEAFF.

The chain recombines TRBV7-9 with TRBJ2-5; TRBD2 matches at 11 bases. Germline V CDR1 and CDR2: SEHNR, FQNEAQ (reference sequence). V shed 5 bases, J shed 5 bases, and the junction held 16 bases outside the gene matches. CDR3 size: 18 residues. The DNA for the CDR3 is TGTGCCAGCAGCCCGGTTACTCGACTAGCGGGGTTCGGGGAGACCCAGTACTTC. Amino acid sequence: CASSPVTRLAGFGETQYF.

The chain couples TRBV7-3 to TRBJ1-1, with no clear D. Germline V lookup: CDR1 SGHTA, CDR2 FQGTGA. V shed 1 base and J shed 1 base, with 7 bases lying between them. This CDR3 spans 14 amino acids. The CDR3 spells CASSLIGENTEAFF. The DNA of the CDR3 is TGTGCCAGCAGCTTAATCGGGGAGAACACTGAAGCTTTCTTT.

The chain couples TRBV11-2 to TRBJ2-5; possibly TRBD2 for D (5 bases). The CDR3 spans 14 residues. V dropped 5 bases and J dropped 1 base, with 11 bases sitting between them. Germline lookup yields CDR1 SGHAT and CDR2 FQNNGV. For the CDR3, the DNA is TGTGCCAGCAGCCTAGTCGGGGTCCAAGAGACCCAGTACTTC. It is translated as CASSLVGVQETQYF.

The gene calls are TRBV10-3 and TRBJ1-1; D uncertain. The ends were cut back, 8 bases at V and 0 bases at J, with 19 bases in the middle. Germline loops: CDR1 ENHRY, CDR2 SYGVKD. The CDR3 spans 16 residues. The CDR3 sequence: CAIRAGSYYMNTEAFF. CDR3 in DNA: TGTGCCATCCGCGCTGGGAGTTACTACATGAACACTGAAGCTTTCTTT.

The rearrangement uses TRBV6-5 and TRBJ1-5; D is ambiguous. Germline CDR1 is MNHEY and CDR2 is SVGAGI. The V gene lost 2 bases and the J gene lost 6 bases, with 8 bases spanning the gap. This CDR3 has 13 amino acids. CDR3 sequence reads: CASSYAGGQPQHF. CDR3 sequence (DNA): TGTGCCAGCAGTTACGCGGGAGGTCAGCCCCAGCATTTT.

The chain recombines TRBV5-1 with TRBJ2-1; 8 bases match TRBD2. The CDR3 is made up of 15 amino acids. Trimming took 0 bases from V and 4 from J; bases not matched to a gene: 3. The V gene's germline CDR1 is SGHRS and CDR2 YFSETQ. The CDR3 DNA is TGCGCCAGCAGCTTGGGTAGCGGGGCTTACAATGAGCAGTTCTTC. It is translated as CASSLGSGAYNEQFF.

The CDR3 nucleotides read TGTGCCAGCAGCTGGGGGTCCGGGACAGGGTACGAGCAGTACTTC. Protein sequence: CASSWGSGTGYEQYF. V is TRBV5-6 and J is TRBJ2-5, with 9 positions matching TRBD1. The J call may be wrong; the DNA end is better matched by TRBJ2-7. The V gene's germline CDR1 is SGHDT and CDR2 YYEEEE. CDR3 length: 15 amino acids.

This chain links TRBV2 with TRBJ1-6; unclear D gene. V was cut by 5 bases and J by 0 bases, with 20 bases left in between. CDR1 and CDR2 from the germline V gene are SNHLY and FYNNEI. The CDR3 length is 19 residues. The DNA for the CDR3 is TGTGCCAGCAGTCCTAATGGGAGGTTGAGGAGCTCCTATAATTCACCCCTCCACTTT. Translated, it gives CASSPNGRLRSSYNSPLHF.

The chain combines TRBV2 with TRBJ2-3, with 9 bases lining up with TRBD1. CDR1 is SNHLY, CDR2 FYNNEI, per germline. J lost 1 base, V lost 6 bases, and 14 bases had no gene match. The CDR3 loop spans 18 amino acids. The CDR3 here is CASRPGTGRPGGTDTQYF. In DNA form, the CDR3 reads TGTGCCAGCAGGCCCGGGACAGGGAGGCCCGGGGGCACAGATACGCAGTATTTT.

The J gene is TRBJ1-6, the V gene TRBV6-5; the D is unclear. V lost 0 bases, J lost 7 bases, and 10 bases lay in between. Germline V gene data show CDR1 as MNHEY and CDR2 as SVGAGI. CDR3 size: 15 residues. In DNA form, the CDR3 reads TGTGCCAGCAGTTACTCGATAACAGTGAATTCACCCCTCCACTTT. Translating it yields CASSYSITVNSPLHF.

The chain employs TRBV5-8 and TRBJ2-5; 8 bases are a match to TRBD1. CDR1 and CDR2 (germline): SGHTS, YDEGEE. Trimming removed 4 bases from V and 4 bases from J; junction bases left unmatched: 6. CDR3 size: 14 residues. The CDR3 DNA is TGTGCCAGCAGCCGACGACAGGGGAGAGAGACCCAGTACTTC. Translated, it gives CASSRRQGRETQYF.

This chain uses TRBV15 with TRBJ2-5; TRBD2 agrees at 9 bases. The CDR3 sequence is 16 residues long. J gave up 5 bases and V 1 base, and 8 bases lay outside the gene matches. Germline CDR1 and CDR2: LNHNV and YYDKDF (reference sequence). CDR3 region: CATSRGVAGAGETQYF. DNA of the CDR3: TGTGCCACCAGCAGAGGGGTAGCGGGAGCAGGGGAGACCCAGTACTTC.

The genes are TRBV20-1 and TRBJ1-2; 7 nucleotides agree with TRBD1. The CDR3 loop spans 11 amino acids. With 6 bases clipped from V and 8 bases from J, the junction kept 6 bases outside the gene matches. Per germline, CDR1 DFQATT and CDR2 SNEGSKA (reference sequence). The CDR3 sequence: CSADRAWGYTF. The CDR3 DNA follows: TGCAGTGCCGACAGGGCGTGGGGCTACACCTTC.